The clone carrying this T cell receptor beta chain was detected ten times or more. This entry belongs to a study of T cells in Graves' hyperthyroidism and ophthalmopathy. With V trimmed by 1 base and J by 8 bases, 3 bases remained unmatched. CDR1 and CDR2 from the germline V gene are SGHAT and FQNNGV. This CDR3 comprises 13 residues. It was RNA transcripts that yielded the amplified TCR beta CDR3 regions. Researchers ran a first-round RT-PCR on the TCR CDR3 using the HTBI primer set. MiXCR, run by TCRdb on the multiplex PCR reads, gives a single entry per CDR3 protein. Seen here are 400,000 to 600,000 distinct CDR3 sequences, roughly 16% observed once, and the top ten hold approximately 32%.

Sample: blood. The rearrangement uses TRBV11-2 and TRBJ1-2, with 8 bases lining up with TRBD1. This sequence was found in a woman aged 25 to 39 with Graves' ophthalmopathy. The CDR3 spells CASSLVGQGGYTF. CDR3 nucleotide sequence: TGTGCCAGCAGCTTAGTTGGACAGGGCGGCTACACCTTC.